A selection of T cell receptor beta chains follows, all from one sample in a study of response to subunit inactivated influenza vaccine. Via MiXCR, TCRdb re-called the RT-PCR reads, giving one row per CDR3 protein. The sample carries 750,000 to 850,000 distinct CDR3 sequences, less than 20% recorded once. Specimen: PBMCs from blood, collected roughly 5 days after vaccination. Receptors originate from a man aged 50 or older who received an inactivated influenza vaccine. Both conserved end residues are part of each CDR3. Each record gives: J gene, V gene, D gene, clone size, CDR3 protein, CDR3 DNA. The D gene is left open where the match is weak. Only part of the rows carry a size: once, few, many, or a class if the clone is expanded.

TRBJ2-1	TRBV5-1	TRBD2	few	CASSLGTSGGRSSYNEQFF	TGCGCCAGCAGCTTGGGTACTAGCGGGGGGCGTAGCTCCTACAATGAGCAGTTCTTC
TRBJ2-3	TRBV4-3	TRBD2	many	CASSQLWTSGSPDTQYF	TGCGCCAGCAGCCAACTATGGACTAGCGGGAGTCCAGATACGCAGTATTTT
TRBJ2-7	TRBV24-1	NA	NA	CATSGPTYEQYF	TGTGCCACCAGTGGTCCTACCTACGAGCAGTACTTC
TRBJ1-4	TRBV7-9	TRBD1	NA	CASSHGTGIEKLFF	TGTGCCAGCAGCCACGGGACAGGGATTGAAAAACTGTTTTTT
TRBJ2-1	TRBV20-1	TRBD2	NA	CSANRGVNEQFF	TGCAGTGCGAATCGGGGGGTTAATGAGCAGTTCTTC
TRBJ2-7	TRBV4-3	NA	NA	CASSQDGMVGQYF	TGCGCCAGCAGCCAGGATGGAATGGTGGGGCAGTACTTC
TRBJ2-3	TRBV7-2	TRBD1	few	CASMEQGANTQYF	TGTGCCAGCATGGAACAGGGGGCAAATACGCAGTATTTT
TRBJ2-6	TRBV7-2	NA	NA	CASSLAGGSKSNVLTF	TGTGCCAGCAGCTTAGCGGGGGGTAGTAAGTCCAACGTCCTGACTTTC
TRBJ1-3	TRBV5-5	NA	NA	CASSLANGRTRNTIYF	TGTGCCAGCAGCTTGGCCAACGGCCGCACGCGGAACACCATATATTTT
TRBJ2-1	TRBV7-9	NA	many	CASSPGVEQFF	TGTGCCAGCAGTCCGGGGGTTGAGCAGTTCTTC
TRBJ1-1	TRBV12-3/TRBV12-4	NA	many	CASRASENTEAFF	TGTGCCAGCCGGGCCAGCGAAAACACTGAAGCTTTCTTT
TRBJ2-5	TRBV20-1	TRBD2	few	CSARGGGQETQYF	TGCAGTGCTAGAGGCGGGGGCCAAGAGACCCAGTACTTC
TRBJ2-3	TRBV29-1	NA	few	CSVGRGPLRTDTQYF	TGCAGCGTTGGTAGGGGCCCCCTCCGAACAGATACGCAGTATTTT
TRBJ1-5	TRBV5-1	NA	few	CASSLAPEEGPQHF	TGCGCCAGCAGCTTGGCCCCGGAAGAGGGGCCCCAGCATTTT
TRBJ2-5	TRBV5-1	NA	NA	CAGSVGLAAETQYF	TGCGCCGGCAGCGTGGGACTTGCGGCAGAGACCCAGTACTTC
TRBJ2-2	TRBV20-1	NA	NA	CSAHRELGGELFF	TGCAGTGCTCACAGGGAATTGGGCGGGGAGCTGTTTTTT
TRBJ2-2	TRBV7-6	TRBD2	NA	CASSPRTSGVTATGELFF	TGTGCCAGCAGCCCCCGGACTAGCGGGGTGACGGCCACCGGGGAGCTGTTTTTT
TRBJ2-5	TRBV18	TRBD2	NA	CASSPGGTTRETQYF	TGTGCCAGCTCACCAGGAGGGACTACTAGGGAGACCCAGTACTTC
TRBJ2-7	TRBV29-1	NA	few	CSVGKLDTSEQYF	TGCAGCGTTGGTAAATTGGACACTTCGGAGCAGTACTTC
TRBJ2-7	TRBV7-2	TRBD1	many	CASSYRDRGPYEQYF	TGTGCCAGCAGCTACCGGGACAGGGGGCCCTACGAGCAGTACTTC
TRBJ2-1	TRBV7-2	TRBD2	NA	CASSSGPGGKQFF	TGTGCCAGCAGCTCCGGCCCGGGGGGTAAGCAGTTCTTC
TRBJ2-5	TRBV18	TRBD2	few	CASSPPVASGRPPYF	TGTGCCAGCTCACCACCGGTGGCTAGCGGGAGGCCCCCGTACTTC
TRBJ2-5	TRBV15	TRBD2	few	CATSRSGGRVDQETQYF	TGTGCCACCAGCAGGTCCGGAGGGAGGGTCGACCAAGAGACCCAGTACTTC
TRBJ2-1	TRBV6-1	NA	NA	CASSEAPGWLYNEQFF	TGTGCCAGCAGTGAAGCGCCGGGCTGGCTCTACAATGAGCAGTTCTTC
TRBJ1-5	TRBV7-2	NA	NA	CASSRTPGSNQPQHF	TGTGCCAGCAGTCGCACACCCGGTAGCAATCAGCCCCAGCATTTT
TRBJ2-3	TRBV7-9	NA	NA	CASSLAVLVVGTDTQYF	TGTGCCAGCAGCTTAGCAGTCTTGGTCGTGGGCACAGATACGCAGTATTTT
TRBJ1-5	TRBV6-2/TRBV6-3	NA	NA	CASSREGPQHF	TGTGCCAGCAGCCGGGAGGGGCCCCAGCATTTT
TRBJ2-1	TRBV4-2	NA	few	CASSTTRGPYNEQFF	TGTGCCAGCAGCACAACGCGGGGGCCCTACAATGAGCAGTTCTTC
TRBJ2-7	TRBV27	NA	NA	CASSFVFGAYEQYF	TGTGCCAGCAGTTTTGTGTTCGGAGCCTACGAGCAGTACTTC
TRBJ2-1	TRBV10-3	TRBD2	NA	CAISDLAGGGGNEQFF	TGTGCCATCAGTGACTTGGCGGGAGGAGGAGGAAATGAGCAGTTCTTC
TRBJ1-3	TRBV11-2	NA	NA	CASSLDSGGNTIYF	TGTGCCAGCAGCTTAGATAGCGGCGGAAACACCATATATTTT
TRBJ2-1	TRBV7-2	TRBD1	NA	CASSPGQGRGNEQFF	TGTGCCAGCAGCCCGGGACAGGGCCGGGGAAATGAGCAGTTCTTC
TRBJ2-1	TRBV12-3/TRBV12-4	TRBD1	few	CASSKDQGAVEQFF	TGTGCCAGCAGCAAAGATCAGGGGGCGGTTGAGCAGTTCTTC
TRBJ2-7	TRBV20-1	TRBD2	few	CSARDPSGGTSYEQYF	TGCAGTGCTAGAGATCCTAGCGGGGGAACCTCCTACGAGCAGTACTTC
TRBJ2-2	TRBV5-1	TRBD1	NA	CASSFSGTGGSGGELFF	TGCGCCAGCAGCTTCTCCGGGACAGGGGGCAGCGGCGGGGAGCTGTTTTTT
TRBJ2-2	TRBV7-9	NA	NA	CASSLYVGPRDTGELFF	TGTGCCAGCAGCTTATATGTCGGGCCCAGGGACACCGGGGAGCTGTTTTTT
TRBJ2-2	TRBV12-3/TRBV12-4	NA	few	CASSAQGRMNTGELFF	TGTGCCAGCAGCGCACAGGGCCGAATGAACACCGGGGAGCTGTTTTTT
TRBJ2-1	TRBV29-1	NA	few	CSVYRGTFNNEQFF	TGCAGCGTATATCGAGGGACCTTCAACAATGAGCAGTTCTTC
TRBJ1-1	TRBV20-1	TRBD1	few	CSAYTGGATFF	TGCAGCGCCTATACAGGGGGCGCGACTTTCTTT
TRBJ2-2	TRBV4-2	NA	NA	CASSQDGGMNTGELFF	TGTGCCAGCAGCCAAGATGGTGGGATGAACACCGGGGAGCTGTTTTTT
TRBJ1-5	TRBV4-3	NA	large	CASSQSAGTSSNQPQHF	TGCGCCAGCAGCCAATCGGCTGGGACGTCTAGCAATCAGCCCCAGCATTTT
TRBJ2-2	TRBV6-1	NA	NA	CASSEIGQPGELFF	TGTGCCAGCAGTGAAATTGGACAGCCCGGGGAGCTGTTTTTT
TRBJ2-3	TRBV20-1	NA	few	CSAPNVDTQYF	TGCAGTGCTCCTAACGTGGATACGCAGTATTTT